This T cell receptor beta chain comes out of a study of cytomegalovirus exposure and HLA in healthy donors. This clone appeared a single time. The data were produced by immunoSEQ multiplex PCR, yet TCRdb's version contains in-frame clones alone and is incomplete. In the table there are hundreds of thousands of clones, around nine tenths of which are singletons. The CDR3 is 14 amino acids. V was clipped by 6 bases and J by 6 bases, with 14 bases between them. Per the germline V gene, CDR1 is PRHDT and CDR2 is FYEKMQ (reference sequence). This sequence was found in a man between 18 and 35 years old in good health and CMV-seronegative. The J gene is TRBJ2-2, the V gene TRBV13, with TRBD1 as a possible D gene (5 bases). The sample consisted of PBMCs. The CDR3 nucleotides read TGTGCCAGCAGTCAGAATTCAGGGCCCGGGGAGCTGTTTTTT. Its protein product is CASSQNSGPGELFF. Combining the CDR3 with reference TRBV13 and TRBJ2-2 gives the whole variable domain AAGVIQSPRHLIKEKRETATLKCYPIPRHDTVYWYQQGPGQDPQFLISFYEKMQSDKGSIPDRFSAQQFSDYHSELNMSSLELGDSALYFCASSQNSGPGELFFGEGSRLTVL.